The count of the clone carrying this T cell receptor (beta chain) is one. What it binds is unknown. The data were obtained in a study of T cell responses to AZD1222 COVID-19 vaccine. V lost 2 bases to trimming and J lost 0 bases, with 14 bases between them. The CDR3 loop spans 17 amino acids. CDR1 and CDR2 (germline): LGHNA, YSLEER. TCRdb keeps only in-frame clones here, not all; method: immunoSEQ multiplex PCR. The sample yields around 130,000 clones, about nine tenths seen once. Regarding the study as a whole: A rise in Spike-specific TCR breadth and depth followed two AZD1222 doses.

The specimen comprised peripheral blood, sampled 28 days after the second AZD1222 dose. The sequence was collected from an adult who received the AZD1222 COVID-19 vaccine. The V and J genes are TRBV4-3 and TRBJ2-1, with D tentatively TRBD2 (6 bases). The CDR3 DNA follows: TGCGCCAGCAGCCAAACGGACTGGACTAACTCCTACAATGAGCAGTTCTTC. Encoded protein: CASSQTDWTNSYNEQFF.